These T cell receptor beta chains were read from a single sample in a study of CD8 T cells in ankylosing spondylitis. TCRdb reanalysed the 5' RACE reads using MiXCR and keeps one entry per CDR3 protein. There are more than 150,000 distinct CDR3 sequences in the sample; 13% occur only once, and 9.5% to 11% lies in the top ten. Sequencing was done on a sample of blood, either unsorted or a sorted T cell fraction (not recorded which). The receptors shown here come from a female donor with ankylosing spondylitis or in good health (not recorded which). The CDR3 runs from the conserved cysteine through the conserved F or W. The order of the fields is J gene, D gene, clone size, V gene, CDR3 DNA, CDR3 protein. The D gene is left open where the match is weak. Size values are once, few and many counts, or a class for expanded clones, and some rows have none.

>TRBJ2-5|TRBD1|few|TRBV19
TGTGCCAGTAGTCTCGGGACAGGGCTGCAAGAGACCCAGTACTTC
CASSLGTGLQETQYF
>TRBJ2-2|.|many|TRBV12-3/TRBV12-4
TGTGCCAGCAGTTTGAAGATTTCGGGCGGGGAGCTGTTTTTT
CASSLKISGGELFF
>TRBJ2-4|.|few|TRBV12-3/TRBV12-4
TGTGCCAGCACTCCTGACCTAGCCAAAAACATTCAGTACTTC
CASTPDLAKNIQYF
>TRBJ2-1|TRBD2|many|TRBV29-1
TGCAGCGTTGTGAGACTAGCGGGAATATACAATGAGCAGTTCTTC
CSVVRLAGIYNEQFF
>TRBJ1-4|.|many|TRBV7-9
TGTGCCAGCAGCTTCTCGACTGCAACTAATGAAAAACTGTTTTTT
CASSFSTATNEKLFF
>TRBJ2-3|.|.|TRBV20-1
TGCAGTGCTAGTGCCTCGGCTCGGGATGCCACAGATACGCAGTATTTT
CSASASARDATDTQYF
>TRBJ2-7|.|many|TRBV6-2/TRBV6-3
TGTGCAGCACGGGCGCAGTCCTACGAGCAGTACTTC
CAARAQSYEQYF
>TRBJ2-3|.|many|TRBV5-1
TGCGCCAGCAGTCCCAAGGGGGATACGCAGTATTTT
CASSPKGDTQYF
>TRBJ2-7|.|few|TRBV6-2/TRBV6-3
TGTGCCAGCAGTTACTCACGCGTCCACGAGCAGTACTTC
CASSYSRVHEQYF
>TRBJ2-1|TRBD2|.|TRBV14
TGTGCCAGCAGCCCCCTGCTAGGACTAGGGTACAATGAGCAGTTCTTC
CASSPLLGLGYNEQFF
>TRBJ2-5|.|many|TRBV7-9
TGTGCCAGCAGTAATGCGAGGGACGGAGAGACCCAGTACTTC
CASSNARDGETQYF
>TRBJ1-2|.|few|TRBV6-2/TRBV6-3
TGTGCCAGCAGTTACGAAGGGAAACTTGGCTACACCTTC
CASSYEGKLGYTF
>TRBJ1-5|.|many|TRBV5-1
TGCGCCAGCAGCGCCGACAGTAGCAATCAGCCCCAGCATTTT
CASSADSSNQPQHF
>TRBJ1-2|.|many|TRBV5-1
TGCGCCAGCAGGGGAAGGGCGAACTATGGCTACACCTTC
CASRGRANYGYTF
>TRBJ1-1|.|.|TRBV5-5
TGTGCCAGCAGCTTGGTCCTCAAGGAAGCTTTCTTT
CASSLVLKEAFF
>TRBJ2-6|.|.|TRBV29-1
TGCAGCGTTACTATCTCTGGGGCCAACGTCCTGACTTTC
CSVTISGANVLTF
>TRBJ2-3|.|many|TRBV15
TGTGCCACCAGCAGAGTTGGTGTCCCCGGCACAGATACGCAGTATTTT
CATSRVGVPGTDTQYF
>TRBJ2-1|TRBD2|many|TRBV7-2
TGTGCCAGTACCCTCCTAGCGGCCATAGGCAATGAGCAGTTCTTC
CASTLLAAIGNEQFF
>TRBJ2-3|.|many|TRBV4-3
TGCGCCAGCAGCCAAGGATACCCTTCCACAGATACGCAGTATTTT
CASSQGYPSTDTQYF
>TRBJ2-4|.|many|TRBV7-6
TGTGCCAGCAGCCCCAGTGACAGAATCAAAAACATTCAGTACTTC
CASSPSDRIKNIQYF
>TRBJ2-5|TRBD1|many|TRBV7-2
TGTGCCAGCAGCTTCGGGATCGGGACAGGGGGGGAGACCCAGTACTTC
CASSFGIGTGGETQYF
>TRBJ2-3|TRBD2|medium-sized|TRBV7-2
TGTGCCAGCAGCTTAGTGGGTGGGACTAGCGGCACAGATACGCAGTATTTT
CASSLVGGTSGTDTQYF
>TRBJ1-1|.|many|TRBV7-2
TGTGCCAGCAGCTCCCGGGGCACGGGGACTGAAGCTTTCTTT
CASSSRGTGTEAFF
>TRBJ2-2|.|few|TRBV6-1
TGTGCCAGCAGTGAAGGACCGACGAACACCGGGGAGCTGTTTTTT
CASSEGPTNTGELFF
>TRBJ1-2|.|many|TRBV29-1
TGCAGCGTTGAAGTTTCCTCCATCCTCGGCTACACCTTC
CSVEVSSILGYTF
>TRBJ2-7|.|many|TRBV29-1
TGCAGCGTCGGGACACTGGCCTACGAGCAGTACTTC
CSVGTLAYEQYF
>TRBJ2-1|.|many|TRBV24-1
TGTGCCACCAGTGACCCCTCCGGGAGAGCCTACAATGAGCAGTTCTTC
CATSDPSGRAYNEQFF
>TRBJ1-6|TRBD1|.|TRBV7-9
TGTGCCAGCAGCTCGGGACAGCTAAATTCACCCCTCCACTTT
CASSSGQLNSPLHF